These 19 T cell receptor beta chains came from one sample sequenced in a study of CD8+CD57+ T cells in acquired aplastic anemia. Genomic DNA served as template for TCR beta VDJ and CDR3 profiling. TCRdb used MiXCR to reprocess the reads, holding one entry per CDR3 protein. The sample contains hundreds of thousands of distinct CDR3 sequences, just under 70% of which appear only once. Source material: sorted CD4+, CD8+, or CD8+CD57+ T cells (not recorded which) from PBMCs. The receptor set was obtained from a human donor in good health, serving as a control.

This clonotype was seen ten or more times. This sequence joins TRBV7-8 and TRBJ2-1; 9 bases map to TRBD2. The CDR3 covers 15 residues. The trim removed 5 bases at V and 6 bases at J, leaving 8 bases unmatched. CDR1 and CDR2 from the germline V gene are SGHVS and FQNEAQ. The CDR3 sequence: CASSPAGGPANEQFF. The CDR3 DNA reads TGTGCCAGCAGCCCTGCGGGGGGGCCTGCCAATGAGCAGTTCTTC.

This clonotype was recorded only once. One end of the junction is discordant with germline, which a read error may explain. The genes are TRBV19 and TRBJ1-3; no clear D. The CDR3 has 16 amino acids. Germline V lookup: CDR1 LNHDA, CDR2 SQIVND (reference sequence). CDR3 DNA: TGTGCCAGTACCCCTGCGGATGCGGATGCTAGACTCATTATATACTTT. It translates to CASTPADADARLIIYF. Full variable domain (remainder filled in from reference TRBV19 and TRBJ1-3): DGGITQSPKYLFRKEGQNVTLSCEQNLNHDAMYWYRQDPGQGLRLIYYSQIVNDFQKGDIAEGYSVSREKKESFPLTVTSAQKNPTAFYLCASTPADADARLIIYFGEGSWLTVV.

With respect to this clonotype: The DNA is left out, because the CDR3 cannot be placed on it with certainty; the CDR3 is given as TCRdb lists it. The chain is built from TRBV7-2 and TRBJ2-1; the table's TRBD2 call for D was not verified on the DNA. Inclusive of both ends, the CDR3 amounts to 22 amino acids. Germline V gives CDR1 SGHTA, CDR2 FQGNSA. Here the CDR3 reads CDSSIYLCSVGTSASSYNEQFF.

The sample holds many counts of this clonotype. The chain carries TRBV9 and TRBJ1-5; TRBD1 matches 7 bases. The CDR3 has 19 residues. Germline CDR1 and CDR2: SGDLS and YYNGEE. The ends lost 0 bases at V and 0 bases at J; junction bases unmatched: 12. Written as DNA, the CDR3 is TGTGCCAGCAGCGTAGTAACAGGGGCGCGGGTGTATAGCAATCAGCCCCAGCATTTT. Protein: CASSVVTGARVYSNQPQHF.

The table lists this clonotype with a count of one. V is TRBV2 and J is TRBJ1-3; D is ambiguous. The V and J ends lost 6 bases and 4 bases respectively, with 16 bases between them. CDR3 length: 15 amino acids. Germline V gene sequence: CDR1 SNHLY, CDR2 FYNNEI. This CDR3 reads CASSTRPYSGNTIYF. The CDR3 DNA sequence: TGTGCCAGCAGCACAAGGCCTTACTCCGGAAACACCATATATTTT.

CDR3 sequence reads: CASSLVQGNSEAFF. Written as DNA, the CDR3 is TGTGCCAGCAGCTTGGTGCAGGGTAACTCTGAAGCTTTCTTT. The genes are TRBV7-9 and TRBJ1-1, with D tentatively TRBD1 (5 bases). V shed 3 bases and J shed 6 bases, with 14 bases lying between them. Germline CDR1 reads SEHNR; CDR2 reads FQNEAQ (reference sequence). The CDR3 has 14 residues.

The rearrangement uses TRBV10-3 and TRBJ2-1; maybe TRBD1 (5 bases). The CDR3 consists of 11 residues. V lost 9 bases and J 14 bases, leaving 17 bases between the germline ends. Germline CDR1 reads ENHRY; CDR2 reads SYGVKD. CDR3 sequence (DNA): TGTGCCATAAATACAGGCGTTGGAGAGTTCTTC. This sequence encodes CAINTGVGEFF.

This clonotype was observed at least ten times. The chain uses TRBV24-1 and TRBJ2-1; a weak D match, TRBD1 (7 bases). The CDR3 covers 15 residues. Trimming took off 4 bases at V and 0 bases at J, with 9 bases between the two ends. Germline-derived CDR1 and CDR2 are KGHDR and SFDVKD. The CDR3 DNA sequence: TGTGCCACCAGTGACCAGGGGGGCTCCTACAATGAGCAGTTCTTC. Its protein is CATSDQGGSYNEQFF.

In its sample, this clonotype was seen a few times. CDR3 loop: CASSWAGEKAMNTEAFF. In DNA form, the CDR3 reads TGTGCCAGCTCATGGGCAGGGGAGAAGGCCATGAACACTGAAGCTTTCTTT. The genes are TRBV18 and TRBJ1-1, with D possibly being TRBD1 (6 bases). V shed 5 bases and J shed 0 bases, with 19 bases lying between them. The length of the CDR3 is 17 residues. Germline-derived CDR1 and CDR2 are KGHSH and LQKENI.

Turning to this clonotype: In this CDR3 the conserved last residue, phenylalanine or tryptophan, is missing, so a read error is likely. No DNA is shown, since the ends of the CDR3 on it are uncertain; the CDR3 is the one TCRdb lists. The chain combines TRBV2 with TRBJ2-5. The CDR3 is 15 residues long, ends included. CDR1 SNHLY and CDR2 FYNNEI come from the germline V gene. The CDR3 sequence: CASSEGGEGGYTFGS.

The chain recombines TRBV2 with TRBJ1-2, with unresolved D. V lost 7 bases, J lost 5 bases, and 8 bases lay in between. Germline-derived CDR1 and CDR2 are SNHLY and FYNNEI. The CDR3 extends over 11 amino acids. CDR3 sequence: CASIGIYGYTF. The CDR3 DNA reads as TGTGCCAGCATTGGGATATATGGCTACACCTTC.

This clonotype was recorded only once. V and J are TRBV11-2 and TRBJ2-1, with TRBD2 identical over 9 bases. V shed 4 bases and J 9 bases; nucleotides not matched to a gene: 10. The CDR3 length is 15 residues. Germline V gene lookup returns CDR1 SGHAT and CDR2 FQNNGV. CDR3 protein: CASSSTSGGSREQFF. CDR3 bases: TGTGCCAGCAGCTCAACCAGCGGGGGGTCCCGTGAGCAGTTCTTC. Filled out from reference TRBV11-2 and TRBJ2-1, the complete variable domain reads EAGVAQSPRYKIIEKRQSVAFWCNPISGHATLYWYQQILGQGPKLLIQFQNNGVVDDSQLPKDRFSAERLKGVDSTLKIQPAKLEDSAVYLCASSSTSGGSREQFFGPGTRLTVL.

This clonotype was detected ten times or more. The rearrangement uses TRBV9 and TRBJ2-1, with a weak D call TRBD1 (5 bases). The CDR3 runs to 16 residues. CDR1 SGDLS and CDR2 YYNGEE come from the germline V gene. Between the trimmed V and J ends, which lost 4 bases and 8 bases, there was a span of 22 bases. The DNA of the CDR3 is TGTGCCAGCAGCTCCCGCCGAAGGGGCTTTGTGGATGAGCAGTTCTTC. Translation: CASSSRRRGFVDEQFF.

This clonotype was detected many times. The rearrangement links TRBV7-2 to TRBJ2-5; D perhaps matches TRBD1 (6 bases). CDR3 length: 14 residues. The germline gives CDR1 SGHTA, CDR2 FQGNSA. With 6 bases removed from V and 0 bases from J, the gap between germline ends came to 11 bases. The CDR3, as DNA: TGTGCCAGCAGTTTTGACAGGTACCAAGAGACCCAGTACTTC. The encoded protein is CASSFDRYQETQYF.

In regard to this clonotype: A much bigger clone sits one base away, suggesting this may be a read error. The V gene is TRBV5-8, the J gene TRBJ1-4; D is undetermined. This CDR3 has 15 residues. CDR1 and CDR2 (germline): SGHTS, YDEGEE. In nucleotides, the CDR3 is TGCGTCAGCAGCCAAGATATGGCCCTAGGGGAAAAACTGTTTTTT. This sequence encodes CVSSQDMALGEKLFF.

This clonotype was detected ten times or more. The junction and the germline gene differ at one end; a read error may be behind it. This rearrangement joins TRBV29-1 to TRBJ1-4; TRBD1 is a possible D gene (6 bases). This CDR3 region has 16 residues. The germline gives CDR1 SQVTM, CDR2 ANQGSEA. For the CDR3, the DNA is TGCAGCGCGTTGAAAGGGTCTGGGGGGCATAATGAAAAACCGTTTTTT. Encoded protein: CSALKGSGGHNEKPFF.

This clonotype showed up just a few times. The genes are TRBV12-3 or TRBV12-4 and TRBJ1-2; D might be TRBD1 (6 bases). The CDR3 totals 12 residues. V lost 3 bases to trimming and J lost 8 bases, with 10 bases between them. Here the CDR3 reads CASSLNREGYTF. CDR3 sequence (DNA): TGTGCCAGCAGTTTGAACAGGGAAGGCTACACCTTC.

V gene TRBV7-2 combines with J gene TRBJ1-1; TRBD1 might be the D (5 bases). The ends were cut back, 3 bases at V and 7 bases at J, with 24 bases in the middle. The CDR3 runs to 17 residues. The germline V gene encodes CDR1 SGHTA and CDR2 FQGNSA. This CDR3 is CASSFRGTCEQNFEAFF. The CDR3 DNA reads as TGTGCCAGCAGCTTCCGGGGGACCTGCGAGCAGAACTTTGAAGCTTTCTTT.

Concerning this clonotype: A junction end diverges from the germline sequence, so it may reflect a read error. The rearrangement joins TRBV14 to TRBJ2-3; 9 nucleotides match TRBD2. The CDR3 has 14 amino acids. Germline values: CDR1 SGHDN, CDR2 FVKESK. For the CDR3, the DNA is TGTGCCAGCAGCCCGCTAGCGGGACTAAACTCGTACAATTTT. This sequence encodes CASSPLAGLNSYNF.